What follows is one T cell receptor (beta chain) and its context. It lacks a known antigen. No much larger clone is present one base from it, and per-base qualities are unavailable. TCRbeta CDR3 regions were amplified from genomic DNA using the immunoSEQ Assay, a bias-controlled multiplex PCR. The published analysis was carried out like this. The number of nucleated cells in each sample was estimated from the amplification of reference gene primers within the assay. To quantify the absolute abundance of each unique TCRbeta CDR3 rearrangement, sequence reads were collapsed and filtered. Productive Simpson clonality was computed per sample as the square root of Simpson's diversity index over productive rearrangements. TCRdb stores this immuneACCESS table with in-frame sequences only. Part of the clones is absent; in the studies checked, under half of the shortfall reflects unresolved V genes, and no reason is known for the rest. The V and J calls and the clone size are those of that table, but D and trimming were determined from the DNA. This sample comprises 75,000 to 95,000 clones, approximately 79% of them detected only once. The ten top clones hold 3% to 4.5% of the sample.

This record belongs to a study of blood T cell repertoires in COVID-19 (dated by TCRdb to about 2020). About the full investigation: Samples from collaborators originated in the United States, Italy and Spain and spanned both the acute and convalescent phases of COVID-19. The material from the prospective study consisted of cDNA or gDNA derived from T cells, B-cell-depleted T cells, or PBMCs. The dataset comprised deeply sampled blood TCRbeta repertoires from subjects exposed to, actively infected with, or recovered from COVID-19. A freely available public database, intended as a resource for researchers studying the immune response to SARS-CoV-2, is where the repertoires were released. The samples were drawn from the first 160 participants of the ongoing ImmuneRACE study and from 1,254 subjects provided by 6 global collaborators. Sample metadata almost always included a de-identified subject ID, COVID-19 status, age in years and sex. Where HLA class I and class II types were available, the types were taken from metadata supplied by the sample provider, not from assay-based typing.

At one collaborating source in Seattle, patients were enrolled during active infection and were followed longitudinally through the course of disease. Whole blood was collected in K2EDTA tubes by collaborating institutions according to the institutions' own protocols. For TCRbeta analysis, collaborators shipped samples in one of three forms: frozen whole blood, isolated PBMCs, or DNA extracted from either of those sample types. The germline V gene provides CDR1 LGHNA and CDR2 YNFKEQ. Reading from cysteine to phenylalanine, the CDR3 counts 20 amino acids. The only DNA kept is the CDR3, 60 bases in frame from the first base. Here V drops 0 bases and J drops 5 bases, and the junction holds 18 bases not matched to any gene. The paper as a whole reports these results and caveats: The quantity of clinical and demographic metadata differed by source and by participant and was supplied without curation.

The sequenced sample consisted of peripheral blood. The clonotype was recovered from a man aged 70 or older with COVID-19, enrolled during active disease. The V gene is TRBV4-2 and the J gene is TRBJ2-1; the central 8 bases match TRBD2. The encoded CDR3 is CASSQDILRTGTSGNNEQFF. The nucleotide sequence reads as follows: TGTGCCAGCAGCCAAGACATATTACGGACCGGAACTAGCGGAAACAATGAGCAGTTCTTC.